This T cell receptor (beta chain) was recorded in a study of identical twins listed by TCRdb under 2016. Concerning the study at large: The study deep-sequenced TCR alpha and beta repertoires from monozygotic twins, unrelated adults of various ages and cord blood to test whether fetal clonotypes persist. To rule out contamination, the twin experiments were replicated at different times with different library preparation protocols.

In this sample, this clonotype turned up many times. Its antigen specificity is not known. There are no base qualities to consult, and no much larger clone falls within one base. Germline trimming: 6 bases from V, 1 base from J; junction bases outside gene matches: 15. As encoded in the germline V gene, CDR1 is SQVTM while CDR2 is ANQGSEA. From the cysteine through the phenylalanine, the CDR3 covers 17 amino acids. Of the read, only the CDR3 DNA is kept; its 51 bases are in frame from base 1. Every donor was a healthy Caucasian. The twin cohort comprised three pairs of female monozygotic twins, all aged roughly 18 to 30 years. CD4+ and CD8+ T cell populations were isolated with positive isolation kits from Invitrogen. To prepare the library, 5' RACE was applied. The sequencer listed for this sample is Illumina HiSeq 2000. A universal primer binding site was introduced by template switching, and a unique molecular identifier was present in the final cDNA, enabling accurate counting of TCR cDNA molecules. Specific primers in the conserved constant-segment region were used to synthesize first-strand cDNA for TCR alpha and beta chains. Each cDNA library was double barcoded, with a SMART-Mk sample barcode plus Illumina barcodes, to control for contamination. TruSeq adapter sequences and Illumina sample barcodes were added in two successive PCR steps. TCR alpha and beta cDNA libraries were sequenced on the Illumina HiSeq platform with custom primers. Processing in the source paper ran as follows. MiGEC processed the raw reads to extract unique molecular identifiers, while MiXCR was used to determine the CDR3 positions. For each individual, recombination models were inferred using an EM algorithm with the repgenHMM and IGoR tools. The analysis of shared clonotypes was done with the tcR package in R, with sharing normalized by the product of cloneset sizes. To study raw recombination free of thymic and clonal selection effects, out-of-frame nonproductive sequences were analyzed. TCRdb cleaned the public reads at Q25 with fastp, built clones with MiXCR and kept in-frame beta chains. For every CDR3 protein sequence, its rows merge into one entry that carries the most common genes and DNA. TCRdb, not the original authors, processed these V and J calls. The sample table contains about 240,000 distinct CDR3 sequences; only one count was recorded for approximately 8% of them. Approximately 5.4% of the sample is taken by the ten largest.

The investigation overall reported the following: Compared with coincidental sharing between unrelated individuals, out-of-frame TCR alpha sequences shared between twins showed an excess of sequences with low generation probability. Because the same donors could not be followed over many years, the conclusions depended on cross-sectional statistical analysis. Out-of-frame TCR alpha sharing in monozygotic twins was systematically underestimated by recombination models, whereas sharing between unrelated individuals was in agreement with the recombination models. Invariant T cells such as MAIT and iNKT could partly confound zero-insertion analyses, although diverse VJ usage argued against such confounding for most clonotypes. In beta out-of-frame sequences, excess twin sharing was weaker, because having fewer shared sequences lowered the signal-to-noise ratio. Fewer insertions were carried by abundant cord blood beta clonotypes; a weaker similar trend was observed in young adult naive repertoires, while no such trend was observed in memory repertoires.

This same sample was also taken into another study, of yellow fever vaccine responses in identical twins. As that second study puts it: The T cell response to vaccination in identical twins was reported by the authors to appear partly convergent and partly personalized. In identical twins, the study followed T cell clones that responded to the vaccine with precision.

The rearranged chain carries TRBV29-1 and TRBJ2-1, with 7 bases matching TRBD1. The receptor was derived from a woman between 18 and 29 years old in good health. Sequencing was performed on CD8+ T cells sorted from blood. The CDR3 reads CSVILPGGDLSYNEQFF. The bases are TGCAGCGTAATCCTACCAGGGGGAGACCTTTCCTACAATGAGCAGTTCTTC.